The clone carrying this TCR beta chain has a handful of counts. The data stem from a study of beta chain features in type 1 diabetes. Germline lookup yields CDR1 SGHRS and CDR2 YFSETQ. With 4 bases removed from V and 2 bases from J, the gap between germline ends came to 10 bases. The CDR3 loop spans 13 amino acids. The authors reverse transcribed all of the isolated RNA, so sequencing captured expressed TCRB transcripts. Assay used: immunoSEQ multiplex PCR; TCRdb lists only in-frame clones, some missing. The repertoire holds over 300,000 clones, with around 7.6% as singletons. This clonotype was sampled from a woman aged 18-29 years in good health. Sequencing input: central memory CD4+ T cells from blood. The chain combines TRBV5-1 with TRBJ2-7; D not resolved. Here the CDR3 DNA reads TGCGCCAGCAGCCCCTTGAGCACCTACGAGCAGTACTTC. It specifies CASSPLSTYEQYF.